Below, 14 T cell receptor beta chains from the same sample are listed, as sequenced in a study of T-cell reconstitution after alpha-beta-depleted transplantation in children (dated by TCRdb to the mid-2010s). Preparation of the library involved PCR. Reads for this sample came from an Illumina HiSeq 2500. Molecular barcoding was employed in the preparation of TCR libraries, with unique molecular identifiers being used to normalize TCRbeta repertoire quantification. The raw public reads went through TCRdb reprocessing: fastp at Q25, MiXCR clone calling, in-frame beta chains kept. Rows with one shared CDR3 protein collapse into an entry with the most common genes and DNA. The sample table records about 190,000 distinct CDR3 sequences; roughly 7.5% of these occur just once. The ten largest clones capture around 3% of the sample. Sequences were derived from PBMCs from the stem cell graft donor, sampled from the stem cell graft. The source is a human donor who donated a stem cell graft to a child with Wiskott-Aldrich syndrome.

The rearrangement links TRBV30 to TRBJ2-1, with D perhaps being TRBD1 or TRBD2 (5 bases each). V was pared by 2 bases and J by 3 bases, with 8 bases between. The CDR3 runs 13 residues. Germline CDR1 GTSNPN, CDR2 SVGIG (reference sequence). The chain's CDR3 is CAWSRDGYNEQFF. CDR3 DNA sequence: TGTGCCTGGAGTAGGGACGGCTACAATGAGCAGTTCTTC. The full variable domain, rest sourced from reference TRBV30 and TRBJ2-1, is SQTIHQWPATLVQPVGSPLSLECTVEGTSNPNLYWYRQAAGRGLQLLFYSVGIGQISSEVPQNLSASRPQDRQFILSSKKLLLSDSGFYLCAWSRDGYNEQFFGPGTRLTVL.

This clonotype occurred many times. This chain joins TRBV7-2 and TRBJ1-3, with TRBD1 matching over 8 bases. The V and J ends lost 3 bases and 5 bases, in that order; junction bases with no gene match: 6. The CDR3 spans 15 residues. CDR1 is SGHTA, CDR2 FQGNSA, per germline. Written as DNA, the CDR3 is TGTGCCAGCAGCTTCTCAGGGGGCTTAAGAAACACCATATATTTT. This codes for CASSFSGGLRNTIYF. Filled out from reference TRBV7-2 and TRBJ1-3, the complete variable domain reads GAGVSQSPSNKVTEKGKDVELRCDPISGHTALYWYRQSLGQGLEFLIYFQGNSAPDKSGLPSDRFSAERTGGSVSTLTIQRTQQEDSAVYLCASSFSGGLRNTIYFGEGSWLTVV.

This chain connects TRBV3-1 to TRBJ2-1; TRBD1 might be the D (5 bases). In germline, CDR1 is LGHDT, CDR2 YNNKEL (reference sequence). The ends were cut back, 2 bases at V and 1 base at J, with 9 bases in the middle. This CDR3 has 15 amino acids. CDR3 nucleotides: TGTGCCAGCAGCCAAAGTAGACAGTCCTACAATGAGCAGTTCTTC. It yields the protein CASSQSRQSYNEQFF.

This clonotype was observed at least ten times. The chain has TRBV7-9 and TRBJ1-1, with no clear D. CDR1 SEHNR and CDR2 FQNEAQ come from the germline V gene (reference sequence). V was clipped by 5 bases and J by 6 bases, with 10 bases between them. The CDR3 is 12 amino acids. CDR3 residues: CASSRSGAEAFF. The CDR3 nucleotides read TGTGCCAGCAGCAGATCCGGCGCTGAAGCTTTCTTT.

This clonotype was counted at least ten times. The chain combines TRBV12-3 or TRBV12-4 with TRBJ1-5; D not resolved. V lost 6 bases to trimming and J lost 1 base, with 13 bases between them. This CDR3 is built from 15 residues. DNA for the CDR3: TGTGCCAGCAGCCAAAACTTAGGAAGCAATCAGCCCCAGCATTTT. It translates to CASSQNLGSNQPQHF.

This clonotype was seen ten or more times. The CDR3 here is CASSLQGGYNEQFF. CDR3 sequence (DNA): TGTGCCAGCAGTCTCCAGGGTGGATACAATGAGCAGTTCTTC. The V gene is TRBV12-3 or TRBV12-4, the J gene TRBJ2-1; a possible D gene is TRBD1 (5 bases). This CDR3 comprises 14 residues. The V end was cut by 5 bases, the J end by 4 bases, with 12 bases between.

This clonotype was detected many times. This rearrangement joins TRBV20-1 to TRBJ2-7; D is unresolved. The CDR3 spans 11 residues. Germline loops: CDR1 DFQATT, CDR2 SNEGSKA (reference sequence). The V gene lost 1 base and the J gene lost 8 bases, with 9 bases spanning the gap. CDR3 protein: CSARGPSQQYF. CDR3 coding DNA: TGCAGTGCTAGAGGACCCTCGCAGCAGTACTTC.

Notes on this clonotype: A read error is possible here, since a much larger clone lies one base away. This chain links TRBV4-3 with TRBJ2-7; TRBD1 aligns across 8 bases. Germline V gives CDR1 LGHNA, CDR2 YSLEER. Trimming removed 8 bases from V and 0 bases from J; junction bases left unmatched: 15. There are 17 residues in the CDR3. In DNA form, the CDR3 reads TGCGCCAGCGGCCGACATCAGGGACAGGCGAGCTCCTACGAGCAGTACTTC. It translates to CASGRHQGQASSYEQYF.

This clonotype was counted at least ten times. The CDR3 DNA sequence: TGCAGCGTCCTCGACACGGGCTTGGGGGCCGGGGAGCTGTTTTTT. It codes for CSVLDTGLGAGELFF. The chain has TRBV29-1 and TRBJ2-2; D could derive from TRBD1 or TRBD2 (5 bases each). CDR1 and CDR2 from the germline V gene are SQVTM and ANQGSEA. The CDR3 extends over 15 amino acids. V lost 6 bases to trimming and J lost 6 bases, with 20 bases between them.

The table lists this clonotype with many counts. This sequence joins TRBV7-8 and TRBJ1-6; D uncertain. CDR3 length equals 14 residues. V gave up 5 bases and J gave up 5 bases, with 10 bases separating them. Looked up from germline, CDR1 is SGHVS and CDR2 is FQNEAQ. The CDR3 protein is CASSPPLNNSPLHF. In DNA form, the CDR3 reads TGTGCCAGCAGCCCCCCACTAAATAATTCACCCCTCCACTTT.

This clonotype has ten or more counts. The chain couples TRBV20-1 to TRBJ2-7; the match to TRBD1 covers 9 bases. This CDR3 has 15 amino acids. Germline values: CDR1 DFQATT, CDR2 SNEGSKA (reference sequence). The trim removed 4 bases at V and 1 base at J, leaving 8 bases unmatched. CDR3 nucleotides: TGCAGTGCTACCCCCGGGACAGGGATATCCTACGAGCAGTACTTC. It translates to CSATPGTGISYEQYF.

In its sample, this clonotype was seen a few times. The chain combines TRBV20-1 with TRBJ2-5, with 10 bases that match TRBD2. The length of the CDR3 is 13 residues. Trimming took 2 bases from V and 5 from J; bases not matched to a gene: 2. CDR1 and CDR2 (germline): DFQATT, SNEGSKA (reference sequence). The CDR3 is CSARLAGAETQYF. The CDR3 DNA sequence: TGCAGTGCTAGACTAGCGGGGGCGGAGACCCAGTACTTC.

This clonotype was seen repeatedly, ten times or more. The rearrangement links TRBV5-6 to TRBJ2-7; the D gene is possibly TRBD1 (6 bases). Germline CDR1 reads SGHDT; CDR2 reads YYEEEE. The V end was cut by 2 bases, the J end by 0 bases, with 12 bases between. This CDR3 comprises 15 residues. Here the CDR3 DNA reads TGTGCCAGCAGCTTTGGTGGCAGGGGCTCCTACGAGCAGTACTTC. Protein product: CASSFGGRGSYEQYF.

The gene calls are TRBV5-1 and TRBJ1-2; D gene uncertain. Germline CDR1 reads SGHRS; CDR2 reads YFSETQ. The CDR3 is made up of 13 amino acids. V lost 4 bases, J lost 2 bases, and 9 bases lay in between. CDR3 DNA sequence: TGCGCCAGCAGCCCTGGACTGAACTATGGCTACACCTTC. It translates to CASSPGLNYGYTF.